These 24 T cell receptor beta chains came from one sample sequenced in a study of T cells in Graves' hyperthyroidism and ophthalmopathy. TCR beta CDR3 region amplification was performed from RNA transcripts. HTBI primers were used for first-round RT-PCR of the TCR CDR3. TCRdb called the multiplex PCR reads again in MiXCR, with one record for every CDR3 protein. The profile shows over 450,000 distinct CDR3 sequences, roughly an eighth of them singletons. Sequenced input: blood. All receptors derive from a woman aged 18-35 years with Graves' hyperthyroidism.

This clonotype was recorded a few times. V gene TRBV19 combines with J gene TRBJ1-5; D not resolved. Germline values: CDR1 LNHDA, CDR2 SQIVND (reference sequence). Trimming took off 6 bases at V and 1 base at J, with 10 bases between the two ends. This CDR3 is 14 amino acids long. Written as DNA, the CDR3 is TGTGCCAGTAGATGGGAGGGCAGCAATCAGCCCCAGCATTTT. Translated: CASRWEGSNQPQHF.

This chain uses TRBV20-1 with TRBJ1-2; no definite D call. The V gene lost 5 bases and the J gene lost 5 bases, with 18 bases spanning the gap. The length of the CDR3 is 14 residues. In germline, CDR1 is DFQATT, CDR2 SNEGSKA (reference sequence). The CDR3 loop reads CSAYVLAGGYGYTF. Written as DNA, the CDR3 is TGCAGTGCTTACGTCCTAGCAGGAGGGTATGGCTACACCTTC.

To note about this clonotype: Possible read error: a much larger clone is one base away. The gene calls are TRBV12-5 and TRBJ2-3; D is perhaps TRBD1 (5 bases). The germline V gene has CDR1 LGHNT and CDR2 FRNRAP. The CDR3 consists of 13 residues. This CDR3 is CVSGFGRQDTQYF. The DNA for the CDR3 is TGTGTTAGTGGTTTTGGACGACAGGATACGCAGTATTTT. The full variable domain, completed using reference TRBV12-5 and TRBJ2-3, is DARVTQTPRHKVTEMGQEVTMRCQPILGHNTVFWYRQTMMQGLELLAYFRNRAPLDDSGMPKDRFSAEMPDATLATLKIQPSEPRDSAVYFCVSGFGRQDTQYFGPGTRLTVL.

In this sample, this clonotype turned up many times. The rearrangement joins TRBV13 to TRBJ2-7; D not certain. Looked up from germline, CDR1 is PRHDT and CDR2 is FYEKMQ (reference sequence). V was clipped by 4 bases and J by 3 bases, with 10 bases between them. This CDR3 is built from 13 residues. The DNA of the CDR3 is TGTGCCAGCAGCTCAACAGAAATCTACGAGCAGTACGTC. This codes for CASSSTEIYEQYV.

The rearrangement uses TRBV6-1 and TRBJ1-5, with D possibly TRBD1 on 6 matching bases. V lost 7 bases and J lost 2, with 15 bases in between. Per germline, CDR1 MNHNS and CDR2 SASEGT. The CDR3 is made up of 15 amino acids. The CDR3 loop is CASNDRSLGNQPQHF. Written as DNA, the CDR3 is TGTGCCAGCAACGACAGGTCCCTCGGCAATCAGCCCCAGCATTTT.

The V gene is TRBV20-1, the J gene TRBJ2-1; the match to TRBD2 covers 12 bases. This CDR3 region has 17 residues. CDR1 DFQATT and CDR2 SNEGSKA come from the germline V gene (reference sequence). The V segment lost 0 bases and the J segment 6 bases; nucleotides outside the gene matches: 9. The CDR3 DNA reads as TGCAGTGCTAGAGATTTCTCCGGGACTAGCGGGTTCAATGAGCAGTTCTTC. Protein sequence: CSARDFSGTSGFNEQFF.

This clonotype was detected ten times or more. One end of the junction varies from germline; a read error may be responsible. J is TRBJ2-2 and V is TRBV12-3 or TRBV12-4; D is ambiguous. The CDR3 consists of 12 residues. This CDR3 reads CASSENAGELFF. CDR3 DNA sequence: TGTGCCAGCAGTGAGAACGCCGGGGAGCTGTTTTTT.

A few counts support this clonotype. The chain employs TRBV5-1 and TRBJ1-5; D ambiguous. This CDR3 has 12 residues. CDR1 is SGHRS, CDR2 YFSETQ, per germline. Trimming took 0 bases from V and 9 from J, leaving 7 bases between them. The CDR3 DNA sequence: TGCGCCAGCAGCTTGGCGGAGGGGCCCCAGCATTTT. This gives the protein CASSLAEGPQHF.

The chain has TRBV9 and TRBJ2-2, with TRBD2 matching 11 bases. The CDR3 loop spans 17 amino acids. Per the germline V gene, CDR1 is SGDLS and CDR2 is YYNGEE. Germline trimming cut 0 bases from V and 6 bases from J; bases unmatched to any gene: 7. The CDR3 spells CASSVVVAGGSAGELFF. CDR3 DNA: TGTGCCAGCAGCGTAGTGGTAGCGGGAGGGTCGGCCGGGGAGCTGTTTTTT.

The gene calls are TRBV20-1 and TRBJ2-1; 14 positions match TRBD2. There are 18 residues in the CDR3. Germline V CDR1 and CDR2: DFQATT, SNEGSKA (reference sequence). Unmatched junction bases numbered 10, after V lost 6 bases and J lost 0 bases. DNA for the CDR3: TGCAGTGCGACGTGGACTAGCGGGAGGCTGAGCTCCTACAATGAGCAGTTCTTC. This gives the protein CSATWTSGRLSSYNEQFF.

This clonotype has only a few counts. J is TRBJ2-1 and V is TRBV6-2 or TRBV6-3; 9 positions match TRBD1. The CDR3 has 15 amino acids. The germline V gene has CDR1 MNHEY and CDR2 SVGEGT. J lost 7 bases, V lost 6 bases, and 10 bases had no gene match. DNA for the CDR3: TGTGCCAGCAGAAACAGGGGGCATTTGGGTAATGAGCAGTTCTTC. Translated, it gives CASRNRGHLGNEQFF.

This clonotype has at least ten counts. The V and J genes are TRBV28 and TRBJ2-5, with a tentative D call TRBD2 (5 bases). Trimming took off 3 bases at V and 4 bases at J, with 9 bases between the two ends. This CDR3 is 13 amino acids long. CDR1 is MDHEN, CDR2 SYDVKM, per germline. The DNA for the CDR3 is TGTGCCAGCAGTTTCGGTGCGGGAGAGACCCAGTACTTC. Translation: CASSFGAGETQYF.

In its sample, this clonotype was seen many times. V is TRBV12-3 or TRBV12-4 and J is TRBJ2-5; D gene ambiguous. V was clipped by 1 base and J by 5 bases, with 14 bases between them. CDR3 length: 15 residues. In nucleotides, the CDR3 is TGTGCCAGCAGTTTAGGGATAGGGTCGAGGGAGACCCAGTACTTC. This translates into CASSLGIGSRETQYF.

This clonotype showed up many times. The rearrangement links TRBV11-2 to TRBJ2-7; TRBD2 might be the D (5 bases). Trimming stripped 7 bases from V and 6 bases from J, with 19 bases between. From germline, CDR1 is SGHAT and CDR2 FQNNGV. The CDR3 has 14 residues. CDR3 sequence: CASTRFDGRGEQYF. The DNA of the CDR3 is TGTGCCAGCACCCGGTTCGACGGTCGGGGCGAGCAGTACTTC. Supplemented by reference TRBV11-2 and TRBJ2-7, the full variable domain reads EAGVAQSPRYKIIEKRQSVAFWCNPISGHATLYWYQQILGQGPKLLIQFQNNGVVDDSQLPKDRFSAERLKGVDSTLKIQPAKLEDSAVYLCASTRFDGRGEQYFGPGTRLTVT.

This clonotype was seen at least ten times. The CDR3 nucleotides read TGTGCCAGCAGCTTAGTTCGCGGGAGCGGCACCGGGGAGCTGTTTTTT. Amino acid sequence: CASSLVRGSGTGELFF. This chain joins TRBV11-2 and TRBJ2-2; TRBD2 agrees at 7 bases. J was trimmed by 4 bases and V by 1 base; bases with no gene match: 6. The CDR3 sequence is 16 residues long. Germline V CDR1 and CDR2: SGHAT, FQNNGV.

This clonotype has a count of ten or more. This CDR3 reads CATGTTDYGYTF. In nucleotides, the CDR3 is TGTGCCACCGGGACCACTGACTATGGCTACACCTTC. This chain links TRBV10-3 with TRBJ1-2, with TRBD1 as a possible D gene (5 bases). This CDR3 spans 12 amino acids. V shed 10 bases and J shed 3 bases, with 12 bases lying between them. Germline CDR1 reads ENHRY; CDR2 reads SYGVKD.

The chain's CDR3 is CASSPDGYSPLHF. The CDR3 DNA reads as TGTGCCAGCAGCCCCGATGGCTATTCACCCCTCCACTTT. The chain couples TRBV3-1 to TRBJ1-6; D not certain. Looked up from germline, CDR1 is LGHDT and CDR2 is YNNKEL (reference sequence). Trimming took off 4 bases at V and 8 bases at J, with 9 bases between the two ends. There are 13 residues in the CDR3.

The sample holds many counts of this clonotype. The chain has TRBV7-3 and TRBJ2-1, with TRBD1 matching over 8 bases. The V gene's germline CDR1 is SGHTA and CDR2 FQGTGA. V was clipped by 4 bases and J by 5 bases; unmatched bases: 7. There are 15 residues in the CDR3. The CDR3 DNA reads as TGTGCCAGCAGCTGGACAGGGAACCTTGACAATGAGCAGTTCTTC. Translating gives CASSWTGNLDNEQFF.

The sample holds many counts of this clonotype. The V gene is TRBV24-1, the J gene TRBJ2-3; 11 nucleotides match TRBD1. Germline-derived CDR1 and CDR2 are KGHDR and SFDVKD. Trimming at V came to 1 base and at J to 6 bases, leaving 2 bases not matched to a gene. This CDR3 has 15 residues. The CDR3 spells CATSDLGQGADTQYF. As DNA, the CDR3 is TGTGCCACCAGTGATTTAGGACAGGGGGCGGATACGCAGTATTTT.

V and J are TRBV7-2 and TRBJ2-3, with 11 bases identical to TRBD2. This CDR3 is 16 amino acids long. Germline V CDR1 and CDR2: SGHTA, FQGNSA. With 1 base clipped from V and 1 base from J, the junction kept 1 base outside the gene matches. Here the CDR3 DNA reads TGTGCCAGCAGCTTAGGACTAGCGGGATGCACAGATACGCAGTATTTT. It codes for CASSLGLAGCTDTQYF. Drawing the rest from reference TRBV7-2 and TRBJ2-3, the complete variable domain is GAGVSQSPSNKVTEKGKDVELRCDPISGHTALYWYRQSLGQGLEFLIYFQGNSAPDKSGLPSDRFSAERTGGSVSTLTIQRTQQEDSAVYLCASSLGLAGCTDTQYFGPGTRLTVL.

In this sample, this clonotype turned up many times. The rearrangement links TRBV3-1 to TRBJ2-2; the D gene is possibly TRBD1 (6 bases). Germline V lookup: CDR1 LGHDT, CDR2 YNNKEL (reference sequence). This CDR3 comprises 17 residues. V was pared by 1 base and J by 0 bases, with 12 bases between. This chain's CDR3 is CASSQVPQGANTGELFF. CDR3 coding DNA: TGTGCCAGCAGCCAAGTACCACAGGGAGCGAACACCGGGGAGCTGTTTTTT.

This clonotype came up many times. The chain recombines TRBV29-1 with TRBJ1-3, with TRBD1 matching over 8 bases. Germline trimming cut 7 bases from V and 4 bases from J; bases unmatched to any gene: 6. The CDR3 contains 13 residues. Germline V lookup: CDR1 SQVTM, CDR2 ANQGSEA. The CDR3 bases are TGCAGCGCACGACAGGGGTCAGGAAACACCATATATTTT. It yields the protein CSARQGSGNTIYF.

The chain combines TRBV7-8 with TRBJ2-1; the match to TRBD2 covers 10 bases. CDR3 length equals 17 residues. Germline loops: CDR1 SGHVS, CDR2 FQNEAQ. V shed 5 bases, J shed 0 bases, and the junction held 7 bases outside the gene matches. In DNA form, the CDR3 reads TGTGCCAGCAGCCCGCCGGCTAGCGGGGGCTCCTACAATGAGCAGTTCTTC. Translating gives CASSPPASGGSYNEQFF.

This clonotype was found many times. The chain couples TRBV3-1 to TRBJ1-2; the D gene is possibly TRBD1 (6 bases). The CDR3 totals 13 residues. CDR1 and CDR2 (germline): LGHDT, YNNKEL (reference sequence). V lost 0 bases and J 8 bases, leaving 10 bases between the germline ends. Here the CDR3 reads CASSQDLQGGYTF. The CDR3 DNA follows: TGTGCCAGCAGCCAAGACTTACAGGGCGGCTACACCTTC.